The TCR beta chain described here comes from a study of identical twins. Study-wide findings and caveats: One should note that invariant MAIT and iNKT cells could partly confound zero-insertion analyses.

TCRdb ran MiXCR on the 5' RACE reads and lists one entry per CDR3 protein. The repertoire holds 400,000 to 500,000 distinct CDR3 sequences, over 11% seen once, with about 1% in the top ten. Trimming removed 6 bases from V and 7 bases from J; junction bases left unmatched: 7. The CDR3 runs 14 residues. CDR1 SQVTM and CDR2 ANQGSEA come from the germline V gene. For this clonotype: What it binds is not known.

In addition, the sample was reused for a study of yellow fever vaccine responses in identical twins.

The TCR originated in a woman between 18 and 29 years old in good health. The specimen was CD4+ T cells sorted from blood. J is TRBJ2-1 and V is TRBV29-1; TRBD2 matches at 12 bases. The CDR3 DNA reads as TGCAGCGTCGCAACTAGCGGGAGGTCAAATGAGCAGTTCTTC. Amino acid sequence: CSVATSGRSNEQFF.